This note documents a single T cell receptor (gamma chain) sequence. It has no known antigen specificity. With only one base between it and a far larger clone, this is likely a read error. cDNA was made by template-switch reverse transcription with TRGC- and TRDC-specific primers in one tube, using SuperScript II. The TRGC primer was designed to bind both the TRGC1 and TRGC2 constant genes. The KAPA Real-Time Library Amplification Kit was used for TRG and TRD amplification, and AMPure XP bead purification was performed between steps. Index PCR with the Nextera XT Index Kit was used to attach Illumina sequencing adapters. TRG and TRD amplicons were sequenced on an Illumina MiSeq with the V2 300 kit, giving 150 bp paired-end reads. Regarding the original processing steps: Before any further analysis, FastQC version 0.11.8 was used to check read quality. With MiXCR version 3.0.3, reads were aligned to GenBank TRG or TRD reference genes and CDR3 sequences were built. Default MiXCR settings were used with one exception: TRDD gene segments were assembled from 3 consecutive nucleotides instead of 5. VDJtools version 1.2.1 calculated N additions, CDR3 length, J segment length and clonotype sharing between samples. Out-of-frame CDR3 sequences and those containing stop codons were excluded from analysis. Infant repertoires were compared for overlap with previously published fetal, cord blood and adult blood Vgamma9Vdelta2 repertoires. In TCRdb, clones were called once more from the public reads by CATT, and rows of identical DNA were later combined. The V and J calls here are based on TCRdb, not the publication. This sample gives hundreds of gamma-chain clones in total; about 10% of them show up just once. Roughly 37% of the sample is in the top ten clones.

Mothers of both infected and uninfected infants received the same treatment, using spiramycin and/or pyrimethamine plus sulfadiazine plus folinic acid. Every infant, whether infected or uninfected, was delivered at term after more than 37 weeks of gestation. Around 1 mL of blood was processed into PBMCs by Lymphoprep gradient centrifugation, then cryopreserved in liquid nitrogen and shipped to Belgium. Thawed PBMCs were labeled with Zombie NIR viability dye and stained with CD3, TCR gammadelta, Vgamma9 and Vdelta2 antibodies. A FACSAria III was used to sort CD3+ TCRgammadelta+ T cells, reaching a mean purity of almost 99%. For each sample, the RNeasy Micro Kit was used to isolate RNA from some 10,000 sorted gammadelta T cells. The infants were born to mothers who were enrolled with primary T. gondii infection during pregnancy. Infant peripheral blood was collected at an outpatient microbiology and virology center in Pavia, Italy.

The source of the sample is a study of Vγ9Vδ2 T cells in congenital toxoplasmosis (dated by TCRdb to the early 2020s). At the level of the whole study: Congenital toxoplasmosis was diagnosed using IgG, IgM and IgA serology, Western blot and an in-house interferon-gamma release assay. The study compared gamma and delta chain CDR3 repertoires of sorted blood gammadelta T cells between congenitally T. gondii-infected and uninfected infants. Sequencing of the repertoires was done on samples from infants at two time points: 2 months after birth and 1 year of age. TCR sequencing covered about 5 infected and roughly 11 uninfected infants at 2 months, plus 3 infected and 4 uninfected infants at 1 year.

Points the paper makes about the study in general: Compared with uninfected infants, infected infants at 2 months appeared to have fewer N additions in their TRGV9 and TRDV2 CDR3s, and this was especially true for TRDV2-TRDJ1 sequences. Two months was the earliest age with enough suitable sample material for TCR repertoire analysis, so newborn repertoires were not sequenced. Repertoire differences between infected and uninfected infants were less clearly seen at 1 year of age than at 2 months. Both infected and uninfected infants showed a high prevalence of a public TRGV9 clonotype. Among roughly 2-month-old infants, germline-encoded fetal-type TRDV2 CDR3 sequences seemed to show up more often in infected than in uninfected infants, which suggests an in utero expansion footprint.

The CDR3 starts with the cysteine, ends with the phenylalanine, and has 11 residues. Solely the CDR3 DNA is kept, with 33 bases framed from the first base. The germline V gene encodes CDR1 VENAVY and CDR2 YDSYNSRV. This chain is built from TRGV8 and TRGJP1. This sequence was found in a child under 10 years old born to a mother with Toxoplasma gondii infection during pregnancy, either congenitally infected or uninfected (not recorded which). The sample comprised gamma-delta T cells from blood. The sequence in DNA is TGTGCCGCCTGGGCCGGTTGGTTCAAGATATTT. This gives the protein CAAWAGWFKIF.